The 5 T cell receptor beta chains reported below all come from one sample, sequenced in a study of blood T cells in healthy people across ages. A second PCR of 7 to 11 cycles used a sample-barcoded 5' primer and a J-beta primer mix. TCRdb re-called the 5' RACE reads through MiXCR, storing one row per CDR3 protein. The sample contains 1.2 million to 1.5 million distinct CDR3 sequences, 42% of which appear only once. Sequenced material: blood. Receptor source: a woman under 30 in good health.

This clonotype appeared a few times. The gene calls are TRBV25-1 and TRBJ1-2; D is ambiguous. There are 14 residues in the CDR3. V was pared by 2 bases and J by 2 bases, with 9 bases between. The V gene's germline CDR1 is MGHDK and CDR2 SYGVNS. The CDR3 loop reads CASSEMDGNYGYTF. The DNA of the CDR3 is TGTGCCAGCAGTGAAATGGACGGCAACTATGGCTACACCTTC.

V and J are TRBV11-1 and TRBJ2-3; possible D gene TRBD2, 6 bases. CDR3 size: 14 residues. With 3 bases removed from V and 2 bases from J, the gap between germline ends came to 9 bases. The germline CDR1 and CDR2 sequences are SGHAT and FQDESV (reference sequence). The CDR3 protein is CASSFLALTDTQYF. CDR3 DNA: TGTGCCAGCAGCTTTCTAGCGCTCACAGATACGCAGTATTTT.

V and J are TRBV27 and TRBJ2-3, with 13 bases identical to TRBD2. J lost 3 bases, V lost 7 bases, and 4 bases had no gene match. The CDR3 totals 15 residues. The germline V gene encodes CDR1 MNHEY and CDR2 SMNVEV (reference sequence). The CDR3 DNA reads TGTGCCAGCAAAACTAGCGGGAGGGCGACAGATACGCAGTATTTT. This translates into CASKTSGRATDTQYF.

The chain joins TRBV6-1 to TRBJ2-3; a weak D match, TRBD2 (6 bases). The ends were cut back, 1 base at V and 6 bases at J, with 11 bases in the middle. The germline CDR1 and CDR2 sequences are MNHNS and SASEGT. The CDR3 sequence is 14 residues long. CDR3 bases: TGTGCCAGCAGTGAAGTGGGGGGTTCGGATACGCAGTATTTT. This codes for CASSEVGGSDTQYF.

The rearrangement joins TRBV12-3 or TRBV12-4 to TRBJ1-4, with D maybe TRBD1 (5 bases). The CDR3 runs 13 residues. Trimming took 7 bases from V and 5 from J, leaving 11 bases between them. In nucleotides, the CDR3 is TGTGCCAGCACCCCGGGGCTGAATGAAAAACTGTTTTTT. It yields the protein CASTPGLNEKLFF.